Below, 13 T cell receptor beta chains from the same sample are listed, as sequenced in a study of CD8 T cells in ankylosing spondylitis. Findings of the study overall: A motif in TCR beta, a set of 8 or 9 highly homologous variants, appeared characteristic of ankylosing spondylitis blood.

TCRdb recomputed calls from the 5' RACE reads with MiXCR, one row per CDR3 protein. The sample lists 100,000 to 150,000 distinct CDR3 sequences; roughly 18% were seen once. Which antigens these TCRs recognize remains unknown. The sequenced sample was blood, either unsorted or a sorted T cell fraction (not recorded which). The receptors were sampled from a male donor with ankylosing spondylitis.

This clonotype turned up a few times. CDR3 coding DNA: TGTGCCAGCAGCTCGTCGGGACGGTACAATCTGGCCCAGCATTTT. Translated, it gives CASSSSGRYNLAQHF. The chain links TRBV5-6 to TRBJ1-5, with D tentatively TRBD1 (5 bases). Trimming cost V 3 bases and J 11 bases, with 21 bases left between them. CDR3 length equals 15 residues. From germline, CDR1 is SGHDT and CDR2 YYEEEE.

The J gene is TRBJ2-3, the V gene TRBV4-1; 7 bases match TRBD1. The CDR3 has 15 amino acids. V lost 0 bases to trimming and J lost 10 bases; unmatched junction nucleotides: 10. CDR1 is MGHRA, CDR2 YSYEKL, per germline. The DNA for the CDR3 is TGCGCCAGCAGCCAAGAAGGGGACAGCCCTTGGGCGCAGTATTTT. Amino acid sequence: CASSQEGDSPWAQYF.

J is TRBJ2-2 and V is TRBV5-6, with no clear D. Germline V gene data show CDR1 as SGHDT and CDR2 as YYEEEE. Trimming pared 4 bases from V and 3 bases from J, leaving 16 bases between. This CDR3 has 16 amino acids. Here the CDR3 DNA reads TGTGCCAGCAGCCCCCCCGAGCTAATGGACACCGGGGAGCTGTTTTTT. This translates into CASSPPELMDTGELFF.

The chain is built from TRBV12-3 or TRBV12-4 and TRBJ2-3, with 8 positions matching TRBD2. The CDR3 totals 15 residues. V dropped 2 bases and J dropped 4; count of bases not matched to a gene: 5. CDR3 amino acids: CASSLIGRAPDTQYF. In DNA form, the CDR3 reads TGTGCCAGCAGTTTAATCGGGAGGGCCCCAGATACGCAGTATTTT.

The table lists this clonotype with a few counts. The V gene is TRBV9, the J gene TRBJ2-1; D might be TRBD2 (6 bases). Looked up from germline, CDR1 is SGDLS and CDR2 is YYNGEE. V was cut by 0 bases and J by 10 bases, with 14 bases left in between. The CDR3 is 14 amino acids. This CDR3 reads CASSVEGGPREQFF. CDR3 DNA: TGTGCCAGCAGCGTAGAGGGAGGACCTAGGGAGCAGTTCTTC.

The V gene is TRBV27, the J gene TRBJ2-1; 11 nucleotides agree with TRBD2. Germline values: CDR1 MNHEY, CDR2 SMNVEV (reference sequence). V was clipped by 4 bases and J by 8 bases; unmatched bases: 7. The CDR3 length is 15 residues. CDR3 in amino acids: CASSYSGRAWYEQFF. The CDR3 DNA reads TGTGCCAGCAGTTATAGCGGGAGGGCCTGGTATGAGCAGTTCTTC.

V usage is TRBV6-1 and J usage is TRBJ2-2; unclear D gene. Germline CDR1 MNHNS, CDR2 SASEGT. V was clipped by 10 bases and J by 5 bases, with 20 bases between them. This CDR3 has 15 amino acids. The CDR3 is CATRRYNLGTGELFF. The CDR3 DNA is TGTGCCACTCGTCGGTACAACCTGGGGACCGGGGAGCTGTTTTTT.

For the CDR3, the DNA is TGCAGTGCTAGAGATCCGCGGGAGCTGAACACTGAAGCTTTCTTT. Amino acid sequence: CSARDPRELNTEAFF. This rearrangement joins TRBV20-1 to TRBJ1-1, with D hard to call. There are 15 residues in the CDR3. Germline CDR1 and CDR2: DFQATT and SNEGSKA (reference sequence). V lost 0 bases and J 0 bases, leaving 11 bases between the germline ends.

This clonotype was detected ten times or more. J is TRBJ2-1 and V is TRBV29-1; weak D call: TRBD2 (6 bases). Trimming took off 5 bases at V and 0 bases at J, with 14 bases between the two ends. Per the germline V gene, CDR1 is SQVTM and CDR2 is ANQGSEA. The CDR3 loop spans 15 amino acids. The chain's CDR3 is CSVRPGVGSYNEQFF. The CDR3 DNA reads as TGCAGCGTTCGGCCGGGAGTGGGCTCCTACAATGAGCAGTTCTTC.

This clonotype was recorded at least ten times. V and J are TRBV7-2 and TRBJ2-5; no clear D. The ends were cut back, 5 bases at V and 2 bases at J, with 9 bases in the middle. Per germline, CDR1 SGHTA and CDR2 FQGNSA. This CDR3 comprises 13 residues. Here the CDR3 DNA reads TGTGCCAGCAGCCCCCGTGTTCAAGAGACCCAGTACTTC. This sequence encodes CASSPRVQETQYF.

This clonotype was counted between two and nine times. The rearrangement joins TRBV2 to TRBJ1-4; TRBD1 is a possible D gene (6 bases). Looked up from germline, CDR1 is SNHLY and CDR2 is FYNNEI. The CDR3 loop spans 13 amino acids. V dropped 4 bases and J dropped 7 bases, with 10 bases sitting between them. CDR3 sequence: CASSVRGGEKLFF. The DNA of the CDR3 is TGTGCCAGCAGTGTCAGGGGCGGTGAAAAACTGTTTTTT.

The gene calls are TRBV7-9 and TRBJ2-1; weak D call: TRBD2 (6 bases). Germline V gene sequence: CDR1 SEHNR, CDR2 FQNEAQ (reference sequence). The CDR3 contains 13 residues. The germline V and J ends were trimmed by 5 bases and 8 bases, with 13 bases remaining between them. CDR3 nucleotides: TGTGCCAGCAGCCCGGGAGTTTACGATGAGCAGTTCTTC. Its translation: CASSPGVYDEQFF.

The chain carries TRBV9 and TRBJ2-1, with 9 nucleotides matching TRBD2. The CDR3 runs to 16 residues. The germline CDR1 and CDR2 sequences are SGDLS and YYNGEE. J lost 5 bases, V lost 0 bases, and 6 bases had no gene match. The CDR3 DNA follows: TGTGCCAGCAGCGTAGGACTAGCGGAGCCAGACAATGAGCAGTTCTTC. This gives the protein CASSVGLAEPDNEQFF.